The source of this T cell receptor (beta chain) is a study of blood T cell repertoires in COVID-19. Whole-study context: The United States, Italy and Spain supplied acute and convalescent COVID-19 samples. PBMCs, B-cell-depleted T cells, or T cells were the source of the cDNA or gDNA that made up the material.

The germline V and J ends were trimmed by 3 bases and 2 bases, with 11 bases remaining between them. This CDR3 has 14 amino acids. Germline lookup yields CDR1 SGHAT and CDR2 FQNNGV. The protocol was immunoSEQ multiplex PCR, while the TCRdb copy is restricted to in-frame clones and leaves out a portion. The sample includes about 420,000 clones, 80% to 90% of them seen just once. The origin of this receptor is a man between 18 and 35 years old with COVID-19, enrolled during active disease. Sequencing was done on a sample of peripheral blood. The chain joins TRBV11-2 to TRBJ2-7, with D possibly being TRBD2 (5 bases). The CDR3 protein is CASSFGSLAYEQYF. The DNA of the CDR3 is TGTGCCAGCAGCTTCGGGTCACTAGCCTACGAGCAGTACTTC.